This T cell receptor beta chain was recovered during a study of T cells in Graves' hyperthyroidism and ophthalmopathy. Overall study findings and caveats: Peripheral blood also featured most of the thyroid clonotypes expanded above 0.001.

PBMCs stemmed from less than 13 ml fresh peripheral blood. This clonotype was observed a few times. The antigen remains undetermined. The source material, RNA transcripts, was used to amplify TCR beta CDR3 regions. HTBI primers drove first-round RT-PCR of the TCR CDR3. TCRdb reanalysed the multiplex PCR reads using MiXCR and keeps one entry per CDR3 protein. In the table there are about 380,000 distinct CDR3 sequences, around 20% of which are singletons. Germline-derived CDR1 and CDR2 are SGHTA and FQGNSA. This CDR3 has 15 residues. The V end lost 5 bases, the J end lost 5 bases, and 18 bases lay between the germline ends.

Sample: blood. The V and J genes are TRBV7-2 and TRBJ2-5; D uncertain. The sequence derives from a man aged 18 to 35 with Graves' ophthalmopathy. CDR3 in DNA: TGTGCCAGCAGCAACCTGTTGGATAAATCGGAGACCCAGTACTTC. Its translation: CASSNLLDKSETQYF.